The 17 T cell receptor beta chains below all came from one sample that was sequenced in a study of blood T cell repertoires in COVID-19. Clones were read by immunoSEQ multiplex PCR, and TCRdb kept only the in-frame ones, dropping some. Of approximately 320,000 clones listed, roughly 91% are singletons. The sequenced material came from peripheral blood. The receptors were sampled from a woman aged 25 to 39 with COVID-19, enrolled during active disease.

This clone was detected only a few times. The CDR3 DNA reads TGCGCCAGCAGCTCAGCAGGGGGCACTGAAGCTTTCTTT. It translates to CASSSAGGTEAFF. The V call is TRBV5-1, the J call TRBJ1-1; TRBD1 matches 7 bases. Germline CDR1 is SGHRS and CDR2 is YFSETQ. Trimming at V came to 3 bases and at J to 4 bases, leaving 3 bases not matched to a gene. The CDR3 has 13 amino acids.

V gene TRBV2 combines with J gene TRBJ2-7; D is perhaps TRBD1 (5 bases). Trimming removed 7 bases at V and 3 bases at J, with 22 bases between. The CDR3 contains 16 residues. CDR1 SNHLY and CDR2 FYNNEI come from the germline V gene. In DNA, the CDR3 is TGTGCCAGCACCAGAACAGGAACTTCATTCCTCTACGAGCAGTACTTC. The encoded protein is CASTRTGTSFLYEQYF. Supplemented by reference TRBV2 and TRBJ2-7, the full variable domain reads EPEVTQTPSHQVTQMGQEVILRCVPISNHLYFYWYRQILGQKVEFLVSFYNNEISEKSEIFDDQFSVERPDGSNFTLKIRSTKLEDSAMYFCASTRTGTSFLYEQYFGPGTRLTVT.

The chain recombines TRBV5-1 with TRBJ1-5; D may be TRBD1 (5 bases). Trimming shortened V by 3 bases and J by 11 bases, and 15 bases separated the two germline ends. The germline gives CDR1 SGHRS, CDR2 YFSETQ. This CDR3 spans 13 amino acids. CDR3 DNA: TGCGCCAGCAGCTACACCGATAGGGGATCCCAGCATTTT. Translation gives CASSYTDRGSQHF.

This chain links TRBV2 with TRBJ1-2; tentatively, D is TRBD1 (5 bases). The length of the CDR3 is 12 residues. Trimming stripped 6 bases from V and 8 bases from J, with 13 bases between. Looked up from germline, CDR1 is SNHLY and CDR2 is FYNNEI. CDR3: CASRGLFEGYTF. CDR3 sequence (DNA): TGTGCCAGCAGGGGGCTTTTTGAGGGCTACACCTTC.

About this clone: One junction end disagrees with the germline gene, perhaps due to a read error. J is TRBJ2-7 and V is TRBV5-1; 8 positions match TRBD1. Germline loops: CDR1 SGHRS, CDR2 YFSETQ. The CDR3 length is 15 residues. CDR3 in amino acids: CASSPSLRTGLRTHF. DNA for the CDR3: TGCGCCAGCAGCCCGAGTCTGCGGACAGGGCTGAGGACGCACTTC.

This clone has more than one count but fewer than ten. The V and J genes are TRBV7-8 and TRBJ1-1; TRBD1 aligns across 10 bases. Germline assignment: CDR1 SGHVS and CDR2 FQNEAQ. With V trimmed by 2 bases and J by 4 bases, 7 bases remained unmatched. The length of the CDR3 is 16 residues. The CDR3 nucleotides are TGTGCCAGCAGCTTAACGCCCGGACAGGGGGTCACTGAAGCTTTCTTT. Translation gives CASSLTPGQGVTEAFF.

The V call is TRBV18, the J call TRBJ1-2, with unresolved D. The ends were cut back, 1 base at V and 8 bases at J, with 17 bases in the middle. The germline gives CDR1 KGHSH, CDR2 LQKENI. The CDR3 is 15 amino acids. CDR3 sequence (DNA): TGTGCCAGCTCACCACTGGACGAGCTCGGGGAGGGCTACACCTTC. Its translation: CASSPLDELGEGYTF.

This clone has a single count. CDR3 residues: CASSLRAQGRGNQPQHF. The CDR3 nucleotides are TGTGCCAGCAGTTTAAGAGCCCAGGGCCGCGGCAATCAGCCCCAGCATTTT. V is TRBV28 and J is TRBJ1-5; D is perhaps TRBD1 (5 bases). CDR1 is MDHEN and CDR2 is SYDVKM in the germline V gene. V dropped 2 bases and J dropped 2 bases, with 16 bases sitting between them. The CDR3 sequence is 17 residues long.

The V gene is TRBV20-1, the J gene TRBJ1-2; D unclear. Trimming took 3 bases from V and 4 from J, leaving 9 bases between them. The CDR3 has 12 amino acids. Germline values: CDR1 DFQATT, CDR2 SNEGSKA (reference sequence). CDR3 protein: CSASQRSYGYTF. The CDR3 coding sequence is TGCAGTGCTAGTCAAAGGAGCTATGGCTACACCTTC.

The chain employs TRBV11-2 and TRBJ2-7, with TRBD2 matching 7 bases. This CDR3 is built from 13 residues. Germline assignment: CDR1 SGHAT and CDR2 FQNNGV. V trimming: 8 bases; J trimming: 2 bases; junction bases outside the gene matches: 6. CDR3 region: CASGLAAPYEQYF. CDR3 coding DNA: TGTGCCAGCGGGCTAGCGGCCCCCTACGAGCAGTACTTC. The whole variable domain, filled in from reference TRBV11-2 and TRBJ2-7, reads EAGVAQSPRYKIIEKRQSVAFWCNPISGHATLYWYQQILGQGPKLLIQFQNNGVVDDSQLPKDRFSAERLKGVDSTLKIQPAKLEDSAVYLCASGLAAPYEQYFGPGTRLTVT.

This chain joins TRBV9 and TRBJ2-7; possible D gene TRBD2, 6 bases. Trimming removed 0 bases at V and 4 bases at J, with 14 bases between. CDR1 and CDR2 (germline): SGDLS, YYNGEE. This CDR3 has 15 amino acids. The CDR3 DNA reads as TGTGCCAGCAGCGTAGGGGTAGCGGAGCTTTACGAGCAGTACTTC. Amino acids: CASSVGVAELYEQYF. The full variable domain, in which reference TRBV9 and TRBJ2-7 provide the parts outside the CDR3, is DSGVTQTPKHLITATGQRVTLRCSPRSGDLSVYWYQQSLDQGLQFLIQYYNGEERAKGNILERFSAQQFPDLHSELNLSSLELGDSALYFCASSVGVAELYEQYFGPGTRLTVT.

V is TRBV3-1 (or the pseudogene TRBV3-2) and J is TRBJ2-3; D remains ambiguous. This CDR3 is built from 11 residues. Trimming took 3 bases from V and 10 from J, leaving 8 bases between them. Germline assignment: CDR1 LGHDT and CDR2 YNNKEL (reference sequence). The CDR3, as DNA: TGTGCCAGCAGCCAGAGGTCAGCGCAGTATTTT. It yields the protein CASSQRSAQYF.

The chain couples TRBV7-9 to TRBJ1-2; no definite D call. The germline V gene has CDR1 SEHNR and CDR2 FQNEAQ (reference sequence). CDR3 length: 14 residues. Trimming stripped 6 bases from V and 7 bases from J, with 18 bases between. CDR3 loop: CASREGAGLSGYTF. In DNA form, the CDR3 reads TGTGCCAGCAGGGAGGGAGCCGGATTGAGTGGCTACACCTTC.

This chain connects TRBV7-2 to TRBJ1-2; 9 nucleotides line up with TRBD1. Germline V gives CDR1 SGHTA, CDR2 FQGNSA. V lost 5 bases to trimming and J lost 7 bases; unmatched junction nucleotides: 8. The length of the CDR3 is 14 residues. CDR3 coding DNA: TGTGCCAGCAGCAGGGACAGGGTACTGGGTGGCTACACCTTC. This codes for CASSRDRVLGGYTF.

The chain carries TRBV6-5 and TRBJ2-5, with a tentative D call TRBD1 (6 bases). V gave up 5 bases and J gave up 6 bases, with 16 bases separating them. The CDR3 is 14 amino acids. Germline V gene lookup returns CDR1 MNHEY and CDR2 SVGAGI. CDR3: CASSLSTGRKTQYF. The CDR3 bases are TGTGCCAGCAGTCTATCCACAGGGCGCAAGACCCAGTACTTC.

This chain uses TRBV28 with TRBJ2-7, with 8 bases that match TRBD2. Germline V gene lookup returns CDR1 MDHEN and CDR2 SYDVKM. V dropped 7 bases and J dropped 4; count of bases not matched to a gene: 15. The CDR3 has 16 amino acids. DNA of the CDR3: TGTGCCAGCACCCTCCAAGGCCGGGGGGGGCTATACGAGCAGTACTTC. Residues: CASTLQGRGGLYEQYF.

V and J are TRBV29-1 and TRBJ1-5; D may be TRBD1 (6 bases). CDR3 length: 14 amino acids. The germline V gene encodes CDR1 SQVTM and CDR2 ANQGSEA. V shed 4 bases and J shed 0 bases, with 10 bases lying between them. CDR3 nucleotide sequence: TGCAGCGTTGCAACAGGGAATAGCAATCAGCCCCAGCATTTT. Amino acids: CSVATGNSNQPQHF.